This TCR beta chain was recorded in a study of blood T cell repertoires in COVID-19. On the study more broadly: The analysed material was cDNA or gDNA that came from T cells, B-cell-depleted T cells, or PBMCs.

The sample holds one count of this clone. The repertoire was sequenced with immunoSEQ multiplex PCR; TCRdb's copy has only in-frame clones and lacks some. The table lists 150,000 to 200,000 clones, 85% of them singletons. CDR1 is MDHEN and CDR2 is SYDVKM in the germline V gene. Trimming left V 2 bases short and J 3 bases short, with 10 bases between. This CDR3 is built from 15 residues. Specimen: peripheral blood. The receptor's source is a human donor with acute or convalescent COVID-19. The donor label of this sample is uncertain. The chain couples TRBV28 to TRBJ1-4, with D hard to call. The CDR3: CASSLPADSNEKLFF. CDR3 bases: TGTGCCAGCAGTTTACCGGCGGACTCTAATGAAAAACTGTTTTTT.